Sequencing of this T cell receptor beta chain was carried out in a study of naive and memory T cell subsets. Whole-study results and caveats: TCR abundance followed a power law differing between naive and memory subsets.

Turning to this clonotype: Its antigen is not known.

Cells stained for CD3, CD4, CD8, CD45RA and CD27 were sorted into four subsets. An equimolar mix of two oligonucleotides served as the beta constant-region primer for TRBC1 and TRBC2. The ligated cDNA underwent four PCR rounds using SP2 and nested alpha and beta constant-region primers. The cDNA 3' end received a ligated single-stranded oligonucleotide carrying the SP2 primer and a 12-nucleotide UMI. TCRdb independently ran MiXCR on the UMI-ligation and nested PCR reads; one entry per CDR3 protein. The sample yields 95,000 to 150,000 distinct CDR3 sequences, 35% to 40% seen once. V gave up 5 bases and J gave up 4 bases; unmatched junction bases: 11. The CDR3 extends over 16 amino acids. The V gene's germline CDR1 is MNHEY and CDR2 SVGAGI.

J is TRBJ2-1 and V is TRBV6-5; 7 nucleotides agree with TRBD2. This receptor was taken from a human donor in good health. Sequencing was done on a sample of central memory CD4+ T cells from blood. The CDR3 DNA follows: TGTGCCAGCAGTACTCTAGCGGTGGGACGGTACAATGAGCAGTTCTTC. Encoded protein: CASSTLAVGRYNEQFF.